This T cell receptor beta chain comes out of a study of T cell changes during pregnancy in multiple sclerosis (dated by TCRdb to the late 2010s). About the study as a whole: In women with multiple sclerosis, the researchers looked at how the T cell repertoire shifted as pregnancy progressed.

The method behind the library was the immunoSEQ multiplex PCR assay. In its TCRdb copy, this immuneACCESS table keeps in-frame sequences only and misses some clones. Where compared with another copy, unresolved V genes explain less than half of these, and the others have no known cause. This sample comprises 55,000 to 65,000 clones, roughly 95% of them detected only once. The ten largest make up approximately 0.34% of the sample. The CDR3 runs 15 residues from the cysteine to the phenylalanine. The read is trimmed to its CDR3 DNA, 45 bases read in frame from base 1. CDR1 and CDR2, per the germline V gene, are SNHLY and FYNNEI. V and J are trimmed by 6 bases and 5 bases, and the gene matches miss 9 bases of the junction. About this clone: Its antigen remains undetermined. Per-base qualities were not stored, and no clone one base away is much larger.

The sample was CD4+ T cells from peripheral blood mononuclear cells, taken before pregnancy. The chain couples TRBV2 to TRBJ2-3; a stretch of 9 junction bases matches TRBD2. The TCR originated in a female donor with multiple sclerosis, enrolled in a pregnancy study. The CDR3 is CASRHGLASGDTQYF. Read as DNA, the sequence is TGTGCCAGCAGACACGGACTAGCGTCCGGAGATACGCAGTATTTT.